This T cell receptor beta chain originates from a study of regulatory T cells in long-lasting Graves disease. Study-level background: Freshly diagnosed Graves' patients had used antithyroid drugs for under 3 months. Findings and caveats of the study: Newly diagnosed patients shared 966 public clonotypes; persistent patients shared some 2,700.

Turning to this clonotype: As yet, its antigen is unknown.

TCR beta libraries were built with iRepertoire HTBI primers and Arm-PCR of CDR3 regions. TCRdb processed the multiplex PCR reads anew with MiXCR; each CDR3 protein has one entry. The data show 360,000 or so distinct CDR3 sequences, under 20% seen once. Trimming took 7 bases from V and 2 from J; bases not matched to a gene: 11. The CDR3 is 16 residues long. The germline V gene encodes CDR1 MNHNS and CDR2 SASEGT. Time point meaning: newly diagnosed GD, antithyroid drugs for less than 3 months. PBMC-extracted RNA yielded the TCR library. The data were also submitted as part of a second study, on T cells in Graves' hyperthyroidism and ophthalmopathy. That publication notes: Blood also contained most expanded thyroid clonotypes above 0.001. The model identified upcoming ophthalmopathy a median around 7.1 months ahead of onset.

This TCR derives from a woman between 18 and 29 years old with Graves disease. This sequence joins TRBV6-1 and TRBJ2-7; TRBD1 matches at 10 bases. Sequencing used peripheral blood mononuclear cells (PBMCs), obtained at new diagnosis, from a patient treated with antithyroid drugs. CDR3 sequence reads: CASIDQGQGNPYEQYF. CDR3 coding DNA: TGTGCCAGCATTGACCAGGGACAGGGGAACCCCTACGAGCAGTACTTC.